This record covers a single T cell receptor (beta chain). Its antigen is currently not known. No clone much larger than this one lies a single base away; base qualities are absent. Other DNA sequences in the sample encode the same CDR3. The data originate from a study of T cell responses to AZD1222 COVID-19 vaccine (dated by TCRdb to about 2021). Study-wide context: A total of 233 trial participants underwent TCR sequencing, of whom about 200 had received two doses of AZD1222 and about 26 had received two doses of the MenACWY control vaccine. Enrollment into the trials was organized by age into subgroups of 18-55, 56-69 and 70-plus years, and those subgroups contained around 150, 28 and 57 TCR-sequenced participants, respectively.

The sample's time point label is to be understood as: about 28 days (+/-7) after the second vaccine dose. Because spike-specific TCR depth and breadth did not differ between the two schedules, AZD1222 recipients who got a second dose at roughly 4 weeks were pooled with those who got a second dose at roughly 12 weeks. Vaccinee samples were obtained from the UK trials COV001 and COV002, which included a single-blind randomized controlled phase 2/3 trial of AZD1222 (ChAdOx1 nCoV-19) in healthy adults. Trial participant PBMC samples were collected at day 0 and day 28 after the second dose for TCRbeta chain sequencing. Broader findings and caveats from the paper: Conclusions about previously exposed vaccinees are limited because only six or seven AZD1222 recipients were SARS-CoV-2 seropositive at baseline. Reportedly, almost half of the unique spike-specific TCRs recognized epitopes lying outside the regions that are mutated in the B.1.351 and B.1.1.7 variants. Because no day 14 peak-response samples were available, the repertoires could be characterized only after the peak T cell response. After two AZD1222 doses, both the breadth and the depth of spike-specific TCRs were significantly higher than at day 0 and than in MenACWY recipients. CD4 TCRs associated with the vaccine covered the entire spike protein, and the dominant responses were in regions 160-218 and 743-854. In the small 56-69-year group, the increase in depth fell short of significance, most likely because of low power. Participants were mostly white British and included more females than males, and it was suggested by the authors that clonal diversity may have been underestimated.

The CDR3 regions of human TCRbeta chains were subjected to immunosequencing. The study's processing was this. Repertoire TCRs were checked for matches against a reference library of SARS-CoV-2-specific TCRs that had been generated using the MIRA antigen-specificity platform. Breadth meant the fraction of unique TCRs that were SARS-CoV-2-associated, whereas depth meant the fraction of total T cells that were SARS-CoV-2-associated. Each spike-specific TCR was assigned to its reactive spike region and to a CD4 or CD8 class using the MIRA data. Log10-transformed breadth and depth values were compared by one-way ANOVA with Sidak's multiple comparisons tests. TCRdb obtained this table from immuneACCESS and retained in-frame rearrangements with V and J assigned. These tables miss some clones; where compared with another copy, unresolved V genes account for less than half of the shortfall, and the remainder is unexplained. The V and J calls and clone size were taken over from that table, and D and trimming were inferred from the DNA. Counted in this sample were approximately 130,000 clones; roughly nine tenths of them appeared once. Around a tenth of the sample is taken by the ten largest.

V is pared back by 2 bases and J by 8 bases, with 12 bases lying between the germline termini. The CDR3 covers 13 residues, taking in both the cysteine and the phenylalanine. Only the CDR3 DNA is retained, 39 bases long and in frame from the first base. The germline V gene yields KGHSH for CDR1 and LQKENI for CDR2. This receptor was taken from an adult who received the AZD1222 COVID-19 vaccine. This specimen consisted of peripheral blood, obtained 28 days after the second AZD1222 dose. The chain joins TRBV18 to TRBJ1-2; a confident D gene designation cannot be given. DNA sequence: TGTGCCAGCTCACCAGGAGGGATGGGGGGCTACACCTTC. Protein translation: CASSPGGMGGYTF.